This T cell receptor (beta chain) was sequenced for a study of shared clonotypes between healthy human individuals. After removal of 4 bases from V and 4 bases from J, the junction contained 9 bases not matched to a gene. The CDR3 runs 15 residues. Germline lookup yields CDR1 SEHNR and CDR2 FQNEAQ (reference sequence). Data came from immunoSEQ multiplex PCR; TCRdb stores just in-frame clones and leaves some out. The table records over 2 million clones, 85% to 95% of them present only once. Cells designated naive CD8 were CD45RO-negative and were positively selected for CCR7, with terminally differentiated effector memory CD45RA+ cells excluded.

This receptor was identified in a man in his late teens or twenties in good health. Sequencing input: naive CD8+ T cells sorted from blood. The chain employs TRBV7-9 and TRBJ1-1, with TRBD1 identical over 7 bases. The CDR3 region is CASSSLQGRSTEAFF. The CDR3 coding sequence is TGTGCCAGCAGCTCTCTACAGGGGAGGAGCACTGAAGCTTTCTTT.